Each of the 5 T cell receptor beta chains below was sequenced from the same sample in a study of T cell clonality in common variable immunodeficiency. Antigen specificity for these receptors is unknown. Study-level findings and limits: Fewer deletions and N-nucleotide insertions were reportedly seen in common variable immunodeficiency TCR beta sequences.

Produced via immunoSEQ multiplex PCR; TCRdb's table is partial and in-frame only. This repertoire lists 25,000 to 35,000 clones without singletons; around 3% sits in the top ten. Sequencing was done on a sample of peripheral blood mononuclear cells. The receptors were sampled from a human donor with common variable immunodeficiency.

This clone was seen a handful of times. Sequencing ends 3 residues short of the CDR3 end; the germline J gene provides the rest. Within the sample, other DNA sequences also encode this same CDR3. The V gene is TRBV20-1, the J gene TRBJ2-7, with 11 bases identical to TRBD1. Per the germline V gene, CDR1 is DFQATT and CDR2 is SNEGSKA (reference sequence). The CDR3 extends over 14 amino acids. V gave up 6 bases and J gave up 5 bases; unmatched junction bases: 9. The part of the CDR3 DNA that was read is TGCAGTGCCGCAGGACAGGGGGCGCAGGACGAG. It translates to CSAAGQGAQDE. The CDR3 reads in full as CSAAGQGAQDEQYF.

As to this clone: The read halts 3 residues ahead of the CDR3 end, with the missing end drawn from the germline J gene. V usage is TRBV5-1 and J usage is TRBJ2-7, with TRBD2 matching 8 bases. CDR1 SGHRS and CDR2 YFSETQ come from the germline V gene. With V trimmed by 2 bases and J by 6 bases, 7 bases remained unmatched. CDR3 length: 14 residues. The covered CDR3 bases are TGCGCCAGCAGCTTCCTCCCTAGCGGGCGCGAG. It yields the protein CASSFLPSGRE. The complete CDR3 protein is CASSFLPSGREQYF.

Many counts were recorded for this clone. The read finishes 3 residues shy of the CDR3 end, and the germline J gene is used to complete it. This sequence joins TRBV19 and TRBJ2-7; possibly TRBD1 for D (5 bases). This CDR3 has 13 residues. The ends were cut back, 8 bases at V and 2 bases at J, with 13 bases in the middle. Germline V gene sequence: CDR1 LNHDA, CDR2 SQIVND (reference sequence). This CDR3 is CASGAANTYEQYF. The DNA read from the CDR3 is TGTGCCAGTGGGGCCGCCAATACCTACGAG.

Ten or more counts support this clone. The sequenced CDR3 bases are TGTGCCAGCAGCTTAGCGACAGGCGCCAACTATGGC. It translates to CASSLATGANYG. The complete CDR3 protein is CASSLATGANYGYTF. The chain links TRBV7-9 to TRBJ1-2; D is possibly TRBD1 (6 bases). The read is 3 residues too short to cover the CDR3 end, so that end is filled in from the germline J gene. The ends were cut back, 0 bases at V and 2 bases at J, with 10 bases in the middle. The germline V gene has CDR1 SEHNR and CDR2 FQNEAQ (reference sequence). This CDR3 region has 15 residues.

This clone was seen ten or more times. The CDR3 goes on 3 residues after the read ends, and that part is filled in from the germline J gene. The chain joins TRBV5-1 to TRBJ2-3, with 11 bases matching TRBD2. The V gene end was trimmed by 4 bases and the J gene end by 6 bases; junction bases not matched to a gene: 4. The CDR3 is made up of 14 amino acids. The germline CDR1 and CDR2 sequences are SGHRS and YFSETQ. The sequenced CDR3 bases are TGCGCCAGCAGCCCTGTAGCGGGAGGGGATACG. Its translation: CASSPVAGGDT. The entire CDR3 protein is CASSPVAGGDTQYF.